This T cell receptor beta chain stems from a study of regulatory T cells in long-lasting Graves disease. Library construction for TCR beta used iRepertoire HTBI primers and Arm-PCR of CDR3 regions. TCRdb reanalysed the multiplex PCR reads using MiXCR and keeps one entry per CDR3 protein. The table lists 400,000 to 650,000 distinct CDR3 sequences, approximately 16% of them singletons. Germline loops: CDR1 SGHVS, CDR2 FNYEAQ. V was pared by 5 bases and J by 7 bases, with 15 bases between. This CDR3 region has 13 residues. This clonotype was detected many times. The time point: newly diagnosed GD, antithyroid drugs for less than 3 months. PBMCs provided the RNA from which the TCR library was made. The same specimen was also included in a second study, on T cells in Graves' hyperthyroidism and ophthalmopathy. This second report adds: A model of 13 V-J pairs discriminated ophthalmopathy from stable hyperthyroidism.

The receptor comes from a woman aged 35 to 59 with Graves disease. This chain uses TRBV7-6 with TRBJ2-7; D is unclear. The material sequenced was peripheral blood mononuclear cells (PBMCs), taken at new diagnosis, from a patient treated with antithyroid drugs. The CDR3 loop is CASSPRSVPEQYF. The DNA for the CDR3 is TGTGCCAGCAGCCCTCGATCGGTACCGGAGCAGTACTTC.